Sequencing of this TCR beta chain was carried out in a study of blood T cell repertoires in COVID-19. About the research overall: T cells, B-cell-depleted T cells, or PBMCs supplied cDNA or gDNA.

Clones were read by immunoSEQ multiplex PCR, and TCRdb kept only the in-frame ones, dropping some. The sample lists around 160,000 clones, more than 75% seen once, with approximately 10% in the top ten. From germline, CDR1 is MNHNY and CDR2 SVGAGI (reference sequence). The CDR3 totals 14 residues. Trimming left V 0 bases short and J 1 base short, with 7 bases between. Followed over time, Seattle patients had been enrolled while infection was active. The origin of this receptor is a woman aged 65 to 85 with COVID-19, enrolled during active disease. The rearrangement links TRBV6-6 to TRBJ2-7; D gene uncertain. Sequencing input: peripheral blood. The CDR3 nucleotides are TGTGCCAGCAGTTACTCAAAACAGTCCTACGAGCAGTACTTC. Amino acids: CASSYSKQSYEQYF.